This is a list of T cell receptor beta chains from one sample in a study of shared clonotypes between healthy human individuals. The table came from immunoSEQ multiplex PCR; TCRdb's copy has only in-frame clones and leaves some out. This repertoire shows around 610,000 clones, about 96% found once; its top ten account for about 0.11%. The sequencing sample was made of naive CD8+ T cells sorted from blood. These TCRs come from a woman under 40 in good health. Both conserved end residues are part of each CDR3. The order of the fields is CDR3 DNA, CDR3 protein, V gene, D gene, CDR3 length, J gene. A D gene is named only where the DNA matches it firmly.

CDR3nt: TGTGCCAGCAGTTTAGTAGAAGGGGATATTTGGCAGCCCCAGCATTTT; CDR3aa: CASSLVEGDIWQPQHF; v_gene: TRBV28; d_gene: NA; len: 16; j_gene: TRBJ1-5
CDR3nt: TGTGCCAGCAGTTACTCAACTAGCGCGGTCCATGAGCAGTTCTTC; CDR3aa: CASSYSTSAVHEQFF; v_gene: TRBV6-5; d_gene: TRBD2; len: 15; j_gene: TRBJ2-1
CDR3nt: TGTGCCAGCAGCCCCGGCGGGGGGGGCACTGAAGCTTTCTTT; CDR3aa: CASSPGGGGTEAFF; v_gene: TRBV7-9; d_gene: NA; len: 14; j_gene: TRBJ1-1
CDR3nt: TGCGCCAGCAGCTTGGATCCAGTAACCTTCTACGAGCAGTACTTC; CDR3aa: CASSLDPVTFYEQYF; v_gene: TRBV5-1; d_gene: NA; len: 15; j_gene: TRBJ2-7
CDR3nt: TGTGCCAGCAGTGAATCGGGACAGGGGCAAGATACGCAGTATTTT; CDR3aa: CASSESGQGQDTQYF; v_gene: TRBV2; d_gene: TRBD1; len: 15; j_gene: TRBJ2-3
CDR3nt: TGTGCCAGCATTGACAGGGGGGGCGCCGGGGAGCTGTTTTTT; CDR3aa: CASIDRGGAGELFF; v_gene: TRBV6-6; d_gene: TRBD1; len: 14; j_gene: TRBJ2-2
CDR3nt: TGTGCCAGCAGGACGGACAGGGTGACCCTACGCAACTATGGCTACACCTTC; CDR3aa: CASRTDRVTLRNYGYTF; v_gene: TRBV28; d_gene: TRBD1; len: 17; j_gene: TRBJ1-2
CDR3nt: TGTGCCAGCAGTTTAGAGGCCCGAGTGGAGCCCCAGCATTTT; CDR3aa: CASSLEARVEPQHF; v_gene: TRBV28; d_gene: NA; len: 14; j_gene: TRBJ1-5
CDR3nt: TGCAGCGCACCCGTGGGGGGGGCGCTTCACTATGGCTACACCTTC; CDR3aa: CSAPVGGALHYGYTF; v_gene: TRBV29-1; d_gene: NA; len: 15; j_gene: TRBJ1-2
CDR3nt: TGTGCCAGCAGCGCGCCGGGACAGATTTACGAGCAGTACTTC; CDR3aa: CASSAPGQIYEQYF; v_gene: TRBV13; d_gene: TRBD1; len: 14; j_gene: TRBJ2-7
CDR3nt: TGTGCCAGCAGTTTATCGAGTTGGGATGAGCAGTTCTTC; CDR3aa: CASSLSSWDEQFF; v_gene: TRBV27; d_gene: NA; len: 13; j_gene: TRBJ2-1
CDR3nt: TGTGCCAGCAGTTTATCGGAGGAGGGTTTAGCCGAGCAGTACTTC; CDR3aa: CASSLSEEGLAEQYF; v_gene: TRBV27; d_gene: NA; len: 15; j_gene: TRBJ2-7
CDR3nt: TGTGCCAGCAGCTTAGTCCTAGAGTTTGAGGCTTTCTTT; CDR3aa: CASSLVLEFEAFF; v_gene: TRBV11-2; d_gene: NA; len: 13; j_gene: TRBJ1-1
CDR3nt: TGTGCCAGCACCCACCGAGGAGCTCAATATGGCTACACCTTC; CDR3aa: CASTHRGAQYGYTF; v_gene: TRBV28; d_gene: NA; len: 14; j_gene: TRBJ1-2
CDR3nt: TGTGCCAGCAGTGCCTGGACAGTCATCAATCAGCCCCAGCATTTT; CDR3aa: CASSAWTVINQPQHF; v_gene: TRBV6-1; d_gene: NA; len: 15; j_gene: TRBJ1-5
CDR3nt: TGTGCCAGCAGCCCACCCAGGTTACCCAATGAGCAGTTCTTC; CDR3aa: CASSPPRLPNEQFF; v_gene: TRBV9; d_gene: NA; len: 14; j_gene: TRBJ2-1
CDR3nt: TGTGCCAGCAGCCTAGGTGCCGAGCAGTACTTC; CDR3aa: CASSLGAEQYF; v_gene: TRBV5-4; d_gene: NA; len: 11; j_gene: TRBJ2-7